The rows below give T cell receptor beta chains drawn from one sample of a study of shared clonotypes between healthy human individuals. Here immunoSEQ multiplex PCR was the method, and the copy in TCRdb shows in-frame clones only, minus some. The top ten clones hold roughly 0.14% of a sample with 2 million to 3 million clones, 85% to 95% of them seen once. Sequenced input: naive CD4+ T cells sorted from blood. The receptor source for this set is a young man in good health. Both conserved end residues are part of each CDR3. A D gene is named only where the DNA matches it firmly. Clone size is shown for a subset of rows, as once, few, many or a class of expanded clone.

V	size	D	J	CDR3	DNA
TRBV5-1	NA	NA	TRBJ2-5	CASSLADGSAQETQYF	TGCGCCAGCAGCTTGGCCGACGGGAGCGCCCAAGAGACCCAGTACTTC
TRBV7-6	NA	TRBD1	TRBJ1-5	CASSLAAGQGNQPQHF	TGTGCCAGCAGCTTAGCGGCCGGACAGGGCAATCAGCCCCAGCATTTT
TRBV19	NA	NA	TRBJ2-2	CASSMVEAGAGELFF	TGTGCCAGTAGTATGGTAGAGGCTGGGGCCGGGGAGCTGTTTTTT
TRBV14	NA	NA	TRBJ2-7	CASSSQGYEQYF	TGTGCCAGCAGCTCCCAGGGCTACGAGCAGTACTTC
TRBV29-1	NA	NA	TRBJ2-7	CSVEGGQEHPYEQYF	TGCAGCGTTGAAGGAGGGCAGGAGCACCCCTACGAGCAGTACTTC
TRBV19	NA	NA	TRBJ2-7	CASSIGELRYF	TGTGCCAGTAGTATAGGGGAATTGCGGTACTTC
TRBV5-1	NA	TRBD2	TRBJ2-5	CASSLGLAGGPQETQYF	TGCGCCAGCAGCTTGGGACTAGCGGGGGGCCCCCAAGAGACCCAGTACTTC
TRBV28	NA	TRBD2	TRBJ2-2	CASSLAGALNTGELFF	TGTGCCAGCAGCCTAGCGGGGGCCCTGAACACCGGGGAGCTGTTTTTT
TRBV2	NA	NA	TRBJ2-3	CASSRGGIGTDTQYF	TGTGCCAGCAGTAGGGGTGGTATCGGGACAGATACGCAGTATTTT
TRBV27	NA	TRBD1	TRBJ1-1	CASSLASGGNTEAFF	TGTGCCAGCAGTTTAGCGTCAGGGGGCAATACTGAAGCTTTCTTT
TRBV6-1	NA	NA	TRBJ2-7	CASSELGVVYEQYF	TGTGCCAGCAGTGAATTAGGGGTCGTGTACGAGCAGTACTTC
TRBV30	NA	NA	TRBJ2-3	CAWHKWGGDTDTQYF	TGTGCCTGGCATAAGTGGGGGGGCGATACAGATACGCAGTATTTT
TRBV7-9	few	NA	TRBJ1-2	CASSRRQAHGYTF	TGTGCCAGCTCGCGGCGACAGGCTCACGGCTACACCTTC
TRBV18	NA	NA	TRBJ2-3	CASSPLWGAQEDTQYF	TGTGCCAGCTCACCTTTGTGGGGGGCCCAGGAAGATACGCAGTATTTT
TRBV5-6	NA	NA	TRBJ1-4	CASSLRVIAANEKLFF	TGTGCCAGCAGCTTACGTGTGATTGCGGCTAATGAAAAACTGTTTTTT
TRBV5-1	NA	NA	TRBJ2-1	CASSFEGRATYNEQFF	TGCGCCAGCAGCTTTGAGGGGAGAGCTACCTACAATGAGCAGTTCTTC
TRBV4-3	once	NA	TRBJ2-5	CASSQGYRVETQYF	TGCGCCAGCAGCCAAGGGTATAGGGTAGAGACCCAGTACTTC
TRBV6-5	NA	TRBD2	TRBJ2-5	CASSIWTSGLQTQYF	TGTGCCAGCAGTATCTGGACTAGCGGGTTGCAGACCCAGTACTTC
TRBV7-9	few	NA	TRBJ1-1	CASSPSWGSEAFF	TGTGCCAGCAGCCCAAGCTGGGGGAGTGAAGCTTTCTTT
TRBV7-2	few	TRBD1	TRBJ1-6	CASSLGTGDSSPLHF	TGTGCCAGCAGCTTGGGGACAGGGGATAGTTCACCCCTCCACTTT
TRBV4-3	NA	TRBD2	TRBJ2-1	CASSPRTSGSYNEQFF	TGCGCCAGCAGCCCGAGGACTAGCGGCTCCTACAATGAGCAGTTCTTC
TRBV18	once	NA	TRBJ2-2	CASSPKGGTVNTGELFF	TGTGCCAGCTCACCAAAGGGTGGGACTGTGAACACCGGGGAGCTGTTTTTT
TRBV6-5	NA	NA	TRBJ1-1	CASNSARAEAFF	TGTGCCAGCAACAGCGCCCGGGCTGAAGCTTTCTTT
TRBV5-4	NA	NA	TRBJ2-7	CASSYSTDSYEQYF	TGTGCCAGCAGCTATTCGACAGACTCCTACGAGCAGTACTTC